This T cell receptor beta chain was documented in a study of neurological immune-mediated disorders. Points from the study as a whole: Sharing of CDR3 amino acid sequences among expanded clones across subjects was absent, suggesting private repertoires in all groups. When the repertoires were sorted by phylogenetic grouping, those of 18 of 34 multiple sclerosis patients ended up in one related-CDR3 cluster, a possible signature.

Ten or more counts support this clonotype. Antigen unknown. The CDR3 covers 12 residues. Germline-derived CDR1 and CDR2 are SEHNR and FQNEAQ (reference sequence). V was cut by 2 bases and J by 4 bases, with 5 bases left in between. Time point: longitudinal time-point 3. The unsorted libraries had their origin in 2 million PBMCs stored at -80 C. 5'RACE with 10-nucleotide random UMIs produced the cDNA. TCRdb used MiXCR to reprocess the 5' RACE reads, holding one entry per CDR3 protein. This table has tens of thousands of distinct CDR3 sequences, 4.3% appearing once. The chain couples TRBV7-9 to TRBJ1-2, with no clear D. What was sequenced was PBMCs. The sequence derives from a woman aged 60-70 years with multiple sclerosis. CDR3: CASSLPGYGYTF. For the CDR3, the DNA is TGTGCCAGCAGCTTACCGGGCTATGGCTACACCTTC.